This T cell receptor (beta chain) was found in a study of cytotoxic CD8 clonotypes in ibrutinib-treated CLL. Trimming shortened V by 3 bases and J by 2 bases, and 8 bases separated the two germline ends. This CDR3 region has 13 residues. Germline loops: CDR1 SGHRS, CDR2 YFSETQ. Only in-frame clones appear in the TCRdb table, and some are missing; sequencing was by immunoSEQ multiplex PCR. The sample has tens of thousands of clones, around 53% seen once. Sample: PBMCs, taken before ibrutinib treatment. This TCR was recovered from a human donor with chronic lymphocytic leukemia. V and J are TRBV5-1 and TRBJ1-2; D is unresolved. CDR3 coding DNA: TGCGCCAGCAGCTCTGACATCAACTATGGCTACACCTTC. This encodes CASSSDINYGYTF.